Following are 30 T cell receptor beta chains from one sample sequenced in a study of CD8 T cells in ankylosing spondylitis. Study results and limitations: Apparently characteristic of ankylosing spondylitis blood was a TCR beta motif (about eight highly homologous variants).

One entry per CDR3 protein, called by TCRdb with MiXCR from the 5' RACE reads. This sample has some 840,000 distinct CDR3 sequences; 10% to 15% occur once, and the top ten carry 0.51%. No cognate antigen is known for these TCRs. Sample: blood, either unsorted or a sorted T cell fraction (not recorded which). All receptors derive from a male donor with ankylosing spondylitis.

Only a few counts were recorded for this clonotype. The CDR3 bases are TGCAGTGCTAGATACTCAGGGGACGTTAACTATGGCTACACCTTC. It codes for CSARYSGDVNYGYTF. The chain has TRBV20-1 and TRBJ1-2, with D possibly being TRBD1 (6 bases). Trimming took 2 bases from V and 1 from J, leaving 14 bases between them. Per germline, CDR1 DFQATT and CDR2 SNEGSKA (reference sequence). The CDR3 loop spans 15 amino acids.

The chain recombines TRBV6-1 with TRBJ1-2, with D tentatively TRBD1 (5 bases). The CDR3 consists of 17 residues. V lost 5 bases to trimming and J lost 3 bases, with 22 bases between them. Germline CDR1 reads MNHNS; CDR2 reads SASEGT. In nucleotides, the CDR3 is TGTGCCAGCAGTCCTTGGGCGGCTGGCAGGGCGGACTATGGCTACACCTTC. Amino acid sequence: CASSPWAAGRADYGYTF.

This clonotype was recorded at least ten times. This chain connects TRBV28 to TRBJ2-1; 8 bases align to TRBD2. In germline, CDR1 is MDHEN, CDR2 SYDVKM. The ends lost 4 bases at V and 3 bases at J; junction bases unmatched: 8. The CDR3 covers 16 residues. The CDR3 coding sequence is TGTGCCAGCAGTTCAGTAGGACTAGCTAGCTACAATGAGCAGTTCTTC. Protein: CASSSVGLASYNEQFF.

V and J are TRBV28 and TRBJ1-1; the D is unclear. CDR1 is MDHEN and CDR2 is SYDVKM in the germline V gene. The CDR3 has 12 residues. Trimming pared 6 bases from V and 0 bases from J, leaving 5 bases between. CDR3 amino acids: CASRKMNTEAFF. CDR3 sequence (DNA): TGTGCCAGCAGGAAAATGAACACTGAAGCTTTCTTT.

There are many counts of this clonotype. V is TRBV12-3 or TRBV12-4 and J is TRBJ1-1, with D hard to call. The CDR3 is 13 amino acids. V was shortened by 2 bases and J by 1 base, with 5 bases between the two germline ends. The CDR3 loop reads CASSLMENTEAFF. CDR3 bases: TGTGCCAGCAGTTTAATGGAGAACACTGAAGCTTTCTTT.

A few counts support this clonotype. The chain links TRBV29-1 to TRBJ1-5, with D possibly matching TRBD1 (6 bases). CDR3 length equals 13 residues. V gave up 4 bases and J gave up 5 bases, with 12 bases separating them. Germline assignment: CDR1 SQVTM and CDR2 ANQGSEA. The CDR3 here is CSVGGGLDQPQHF. Here the CDR3 DNA reads TGCAGCGTTGGTGGGGGGCTGGATCAGCCCCAGCATTTT.

This clonotype was seen ten or more times. The V call is TRBV12-3 or TRBV12-4, the J call TRBJ2-1; D gene ambiguous. The CDR3 runs to 12 residues. The ends were cut back, 6 bases at V and 5 bases at J, with 8 bases in the middle. Here the CDR3 DNA reads TGTGCCAGCAGACCCGACCACAATGAGCAGTTCTTC. Protein product: CASRPDHNEQFF.

This clonotype was found many times. V usage is TRBV18 and J usage is TRBJ2-7, with TRBD1 identical over 7 bases. The V segment lost 3 bases and the J segment 3 bases; nucleotides outside the gene matches: 2. CDR1 is KGHSH and CDR2 is LQKENI in the germline V gene. The CDR3 contains 13 residues. The CDR3, as DNA: TGTGCCAGCTCACCGACAGGGTTCTACGAGCAGTACTTC. Translating it yields CASSPTGFYEQYF.

This clonotype has ten or more counts. The chain uses TRBV12-3 or TRBV12-4 and TRBJ2-4, with D perhaps TRBD2 (6 bases). The V gene lost 10 bases and the J gene lost 1 base, with 11 bases spanning the gap. The CDR3 has 13 residues. The CDR3 loop reads CATRGGAKNIQYF. The DNA of the CDR3 is TGTGCCACCCGTGGGGGGGCCAAAAACATTCAGTACTTC.

The V and J genes are TRBV5-1 and TRBJ1-2, with no clear D. V was trimmed by 0 bases and J by 8 bases, leaving 11 bases between them. The germline gives CDR1 SGHRS, CDR2 YFSETQ. The CDR3 is 13 residues long. The DNA of the CDR3 is TGCGCCAGCAGCTTGGTCTCTCCCTCCGGCTACACCTTC. Its protein product is CASSLVSPSGYTF.

V usage is TRBV20-1 and J usage is TRBJ2-1; a possible D gene is TRBD2 (5 bases). CDR1 and CDR2 (germline): DFQATT, SNEGSKA (reference sequence). This CDR3 spans 15 amino acids. The germline V and J ends were trimmed by 0 bases and 3 bases, with 12 bases remaining between them. CDR3 nucleotides: TGCAGTGCTAGAGAGCCTGAGCGGAGCTACAATGAGCAGTTCTTC. It is translated as CSAREPERSYNEQFF.

The CDR3 reads CASSFFPRGARETQYF. As DNA, the CDR3 is TGTGCCAGCAGCTTTTTCCCCCGGGGGGCGCGGGAGACCCAGTACTTC. The chain recombines TRBV11-2 with TRBJ2-5; D might be TRBD2 (7 bases). The V and J ends lost 3 bases and 5 bases respectively, with 19 bases between them. Germline CDR1 and CDR2: SGHAT and FQNNGV. This CDR3 has 16 residues. Combining the CDR3 with reference TRBV11-2 and TRBJ2-5 gives the whole variable domain EAGVAQSPRYKIIEKRQSVAFWCNPISGHATLYWYQQILGQGPKLLIQFQNNGVVDDSQLPKDRFSAERLKGVDSTLKIQPAKLEDSAVYLCASSFFPRGARETQYFGPGTRLLVL.

This clonotype was counted at least ten times. The chain recombines TRBV20-1 with TRBJ2-5; 9 bases fit TRBD2. Germline CDR1 is DFQATT and CDR2 is SNEGSKA (reference sequence). The CDR3 length is 16 residues. V trimming: 1 base; J trimming: 7 bases; junction bases outside the gene matches: 13. CDR3 in amino acids: CSARVSGGDPGRTQYF. The CDR3 coding sequence is TGCAGTGCTAGAGTTAGCGGGGGAGACCCCGGGCGGACCCAGTACTTC.

This clonotype occurred many times. This chain connects TRBV7-2 to TRBJ1-3; TRBD1 is a possible D gene (6 bases). CDR1 and CDR2 from the germline V gene are SGHTA and FQGNSA. V was cut by 5 bases and J by 8 bases, with 13 bases left in between. The CDR3 runs 13 residues. This CDR3 is CASSPNREDTIYF. In nucleotides, the CDR3 is TGTGCCAGCAGCCCAAACAGGGAAGACACCATATATTTT. Full variable domain (missing parts from reference TRBV7-2 and TRBJ1-3): GAGVSQSPSNKVTEKGKDVELRCDPISGHTALYWYRQSLGQGLEFLIYFQGNSAPDKSGLPSDRFSAERTGGSVSTLTIQRTQQEDSAVYLCASSPNREDTIYFGEGSWLTVV.

The chain links TRBV21-1 to TRBJ1-5; the DNA was not compared with TRBD1, the D call given in the table. TRBV21-1 is flagged as a pseudogene. This CDR3 region has 17 residues. CDR3 in DNA: TGTGCCAGCAGCAAAGCCCGGGACCGAGATAGCAATCAGCCCCAGCATTTT. Translating it yields CASSKARDRDSNQPQHF.

This clonotype has ten or more counts. V gene TRBV10-3 combines with J gene TRBJ2-7, with D hard to call. Trimming cost V 3 bases and J 0 bases, with 15 bases left between them. Germline V CDR1 and CDR2: ENHRY, SYGVKD. This CDR3 is 16 amino acids long. CDR3 in DNA: TGTGCCATCAGTGATTCCACGTGGGTCCGCTCCTACGAGCAGTACTTC. Its protein is CAISDSTWVRSYEQYF.

This clonotype was seen only a few times. The genes are TRBV5-6 and TRBJ2-5; D not certain. This CDR3 contains 13 residues. Germline V gives CDR1 SGHDT, CDR2 YYEEEE. Trimming pared 4 bases from V and 4 bases from J, leaving 11 bases between. CDR3 amino acids: CASSLRKGETQYF. The CDR3 bases are TGTGCCAGCAGCCTAAGGAAAGGAGAGACCCAGTACTTC.

This rearrangement joins TRBV5-1 to TRBJ2-5; D remains unclear. Germline assignment: CDR1 SGHRS and CDR2 YFSETQ. Trimming shortened V by 2 bases and J by 5 bases, and 7 bases separated the two germline ends. This CDR3 is 12 amino acids long. The CDR3 loop is CASSFEAETQYF. In nucleotides, the CDR3 is TGCGCCAGCAGCTTCGAGGCGGAGACCCAGTACTTC.

In its sample, this clonotype was seen a few times. The V gene is TRBV4-2, the J gene TRBJ1-1; possible D gene TRBD1, 5 bases. The CDR3 sequence is 16 residues long. V dropped 0 bases and J dropped 1 base, with 12 bases sitting between them. Germline CDR1 is LGHNA and CDR2 is YNFKEQ. As DNA, the CDR3 is TGTGCCAGCAGCCAAGAAGTAGGCAGGGCGAACACTGAAGCTTTCTTT. It encodes CASSQEVGRANTEAFF.

This clonotype was observed many times. The chain is built from TRBV29-1 and TRBJ1-1; D might be TRBD1 (5 bases). The CDR3 is 11 amino acids. Trimming took off 4 bases at V and 7 bases at J, with 10 bases between the two ends. The germline gives CDR1 SQVTM, CDR2 ANQGSEA. CDR3 in DNA: TGCAGCGTTGCCTCAGGGAATGAAGCTTTCTTT. It translates to CSVASGNEAFF.

The chain carries TRBV7-2 and TRBJ2-7; perhaps TRBD2 as D (6 bases). Trimming took off 4 bases at V and 0 bases at J, with 13 bases between the two ends. The CDR3 is 15 amino acids. Germline V gives CDR1 SGHTA, CDR2 FQGNSA. CDR3 in amino acids: CASSSRRGYSYEQYF. The CDR3 nucleotides are TGTGCCAGCAGCTCGCGTCGGGGGTACTCCTACGAGCAGTACTTC.

This clonotype appeared a few times. This sequence joins TRBV7-9 and TRBJ2-3, with 9 bases matching TRBD2. Germline CDR1 reads SEHNR; CDR2 reads FQNEAQ (reference sequence). J gave up 5 bases and V 2 bases, and 5 bases lay outside the gene matches. This CDR3 spans 15 amino acids. The CDR3 DNA sequence: TGTGCCAGCAGCTTATGGCGGGAGGGCGAAGATACGCAGTATTTT. Protein: CASSLWREGEDTQYF.

The chain links TRBV4-2 to TRBJ1-5; 7 bases are shared with TRBD1. Trimming removed 4 bases from V and 5 bases from J; junction bases left unmatched: 5. This CDR3 spans 14 amino acids. Germline assignment: CDR1 LGHNA and CDR2 YNFKEQ. Here the CDR3 DNA reads TGTGCCAGCAGCCTACAGGGGAATGATCAGCCCCAGCATTTT. It yields the protein CASSLQGNDQPQHF.

This clonotype was recorded a few times. This chain connects TRBV25-1 to TRBJ2-2, with D possibly being TRBD2 (5 bases). The CDR3 length is 14 residues. Germline V gene data show CDR1 as MGHDK and CDR2 as SYGVNS. Trimming took off 3 bases at V and 5 bases at J, with 10 bases between the two ends. CDR3 sequence (DNA): TGTGCCAGCAGTGACAGCTCGGGGACCGGGGAGCTGTTTTTT. Its protein is CASSDSSGTGELFF.

This clonotype was counted at least ten times. This chain links TRBV4-3 with TRBJ2-5; 7 nucleotides match TRBD2. The CDR3 consists of 17 residues. The J segment lost 5 bases and the V segment lost 1 base, leaving 13 bases of the junction unmatched. Germline V gene data show CDR1 as LGHNA and CDR2 as YSLEER. For the CDR3, the DNA is TGCGCCAGCAGCCAAGGGGACCGCGGGAGTCCTCTGGAGACCCAGTACTTC. Residues: CASSQGDRGSPLETQYF.

The chain carries TRBV27 and TRBJ2-1; no definite D call. V was clipped by 3 bases and J by 7 bases, with 10 bases between them. The CDR3 has 13 residues. Germline lookup yields CDR1 MNHEY and CDR2 SMNVEV (reference sequence). CDR3 DNA sequence: TGTGCCAGCAGTTTGGTGGGGTTGAATGAGCAGTTCTTC. Its translation: CASSLVGLNEQFF.

This clonotype was detected only a few times. V gene TRBV7-9 combines with J gene TRBJ2-1, with D uncertain. CDR1 and CDR2 from the germline V gene are SEHNR and FQNEAQ (reference sequence). V was clipped by 2 bases and J by 7 bases, with 9 bases between them. This CDR3 spans 13 amino acids. CDR3 region: CASSLLSLNEQFF. The CDR3 coding sequence is TGTGCCAGCAGCTTACTTAGCCTGAATGAGCAGTTCTTC.

This clonotype was detected a few times. This CDR3 reads CSAIRNMNTEAFF. In nucleotides, the CDR3 is TGCAGTGCTATCAGGAACATGAACACTGAAGCTTTCTTT. V gene TRBV20-1 combines with J gene TRBJ1-1; D is unresolved. CDR1 and CDR2 from the germline V gene are DFQATT and SNEGSKA (reference sequence). Trimming took 4 bases from V and 0 from J, leaving 9 bases between them. There are 13 residues in the CDR3.

The chain recombines TRBV30 with TRBJ2-3; D possibly corresponds to TRBD2 (5 bases). CDR1 and CDR2 from the germline V gene are GTSNPN and SVGIG (reference sequence). V was shortened by 0 bases and J by 1 base, with 11 bases between the two germline ends. The CDR3 has 15 residues. The CDR3 DNA follows: TGTGCCTGGAGTGTACTCGCGGGTCGCACAGATACGCAGTATTTT. It codes for CAWSVLAGRTDTQYF.

In this sample, this clonotype turned up a few times. The J gene is TRBJ2-2, the V gene TRBV7-2, with TRBD1 as a possible D gene (6 bases). There are 14 residues in the CDR3. Germline CDR1 reads SGHTA; CDR2 reads FQGNSA. The ends were cut back, 3 bases at V and 4 bases at J, with 9 bases in the middle. This chain's CDR3 is CASSFQGSTGELFF. In DNA form, the CDR3 reads TGTGCCAGCAGCTTCCAGGGGAGCACCGGGGAGCTGTTTTTT.